This T cell receptor beta chain stems from a study of T cell responses to AZD1222 COVID-19 vaccine. From germline, CDR1 is SGHRS and CDR2 YFSETQ. V was clipped by 0 bases and J by 4 bases, with 13 bases between them. CDR3 length: 15 residues. A remark on this clone: Its antigen is as yet unknown.

Study results and caveats: Recipients of two AZD1222 doses showed rising Spike-specific TCR breadth and depth.

Method: immunoSEQ multiplex PCR; TCRdb's copy keeps in-frame clones and lacks some. The data contain about 180,000 clones, about 90% of them seen just once; the ten biggest clones take up approximately 8%. This rearrangement joins TRBV5-1 to TRBJ1-1, with unresolved D. This specimen was peripheral blood, taken on day 0 of AZD1222 vaccination. The sequence was obtained from an adult in good health. CDR3 nucleotide sequence: TGCGCCAGCAGCTTGGCCGGAGGAGATGGCACTGAAGCTTTCTTT. Translated: CASSLAGGDGTEAFF.